The clone carrying this T cell receptor (beta chain) was seen only a few times. Antigen specificity is unknown. The record originates from a study of T-cell reconstitution after alpha-beta-depleted transplantation in children. The germline V gene has CDR1 DFQATT and CDR2 SNEGSKA (reference sequence). There are 15 residues in the CDR3. Losses at the gene ends were 4 bases for V and 0 bases for J; bases not matched to a gene: 4. The library targeted TCRbeta and was prepared with unique molecular identifiers. TCRdb fed the PCR reads into MiXCR, producing one record per CDR3 protein. In the table there are 500,000 to 750,000 distinct CDR3 sequences, 20% to 30% of which are singletons. Whole-study results and caveats: Hyperexpanded clones declined; after one year, newly produced T cells mostly supplied diversity. Several hundred rapidly expanded clones from non-depleted graft cells reportedly supplied alpha-beta T cells about two months post-transplant.

The sample here was PBMCs, taken before TCRalphabeta/CD19-depleted stem cell transplant. This TCR derives from a boy younger than two with Wiskott-Aldrich syndrome, due to receive a stem cell transplant. The chain combines TRBV20-1 with TRBJ2-1; TRBD2 aligns across 9 bases. Here the CDR3 DNA reads TGCAGTGCTACGCTTAGCGGGAGCTCCTACAATGAGCAGTTCTTC. As protein: CSATLSGSSYNEQFF.